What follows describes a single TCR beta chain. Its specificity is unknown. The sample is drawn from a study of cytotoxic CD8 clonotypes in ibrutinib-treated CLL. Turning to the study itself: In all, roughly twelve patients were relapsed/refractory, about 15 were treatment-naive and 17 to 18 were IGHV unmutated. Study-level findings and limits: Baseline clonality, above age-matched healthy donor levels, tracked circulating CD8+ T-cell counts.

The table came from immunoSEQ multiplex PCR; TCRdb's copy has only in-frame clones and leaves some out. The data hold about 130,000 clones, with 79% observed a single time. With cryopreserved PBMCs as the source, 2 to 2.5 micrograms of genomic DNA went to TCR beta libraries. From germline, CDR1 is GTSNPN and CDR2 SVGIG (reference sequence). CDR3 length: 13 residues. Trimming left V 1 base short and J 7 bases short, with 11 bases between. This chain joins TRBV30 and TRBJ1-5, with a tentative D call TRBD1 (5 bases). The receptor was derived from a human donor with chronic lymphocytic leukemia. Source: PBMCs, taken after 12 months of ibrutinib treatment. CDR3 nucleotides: TGTGCCTGGAGTGATCAGGGTTTCCAGCCCCAGCATTTT. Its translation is CAWSDQGFQPQHF.